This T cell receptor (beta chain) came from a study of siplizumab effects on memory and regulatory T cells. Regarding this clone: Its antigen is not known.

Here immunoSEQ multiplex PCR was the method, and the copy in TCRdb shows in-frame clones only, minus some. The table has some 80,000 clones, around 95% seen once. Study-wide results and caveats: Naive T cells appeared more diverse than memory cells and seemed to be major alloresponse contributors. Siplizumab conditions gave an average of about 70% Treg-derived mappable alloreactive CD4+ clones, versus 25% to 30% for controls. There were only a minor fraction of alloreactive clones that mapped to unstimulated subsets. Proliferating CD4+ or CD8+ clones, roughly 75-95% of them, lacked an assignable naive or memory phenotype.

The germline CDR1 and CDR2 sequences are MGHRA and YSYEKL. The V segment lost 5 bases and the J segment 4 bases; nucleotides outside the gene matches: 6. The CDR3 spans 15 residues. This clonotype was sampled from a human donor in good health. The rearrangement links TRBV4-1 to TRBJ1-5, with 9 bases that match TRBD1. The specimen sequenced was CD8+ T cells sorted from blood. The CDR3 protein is CASSVTGQGNQPQHF. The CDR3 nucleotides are TGCGCCAGCAGCGTCACGGGACAGGGAAATCAGCCCCAGCATTTT.